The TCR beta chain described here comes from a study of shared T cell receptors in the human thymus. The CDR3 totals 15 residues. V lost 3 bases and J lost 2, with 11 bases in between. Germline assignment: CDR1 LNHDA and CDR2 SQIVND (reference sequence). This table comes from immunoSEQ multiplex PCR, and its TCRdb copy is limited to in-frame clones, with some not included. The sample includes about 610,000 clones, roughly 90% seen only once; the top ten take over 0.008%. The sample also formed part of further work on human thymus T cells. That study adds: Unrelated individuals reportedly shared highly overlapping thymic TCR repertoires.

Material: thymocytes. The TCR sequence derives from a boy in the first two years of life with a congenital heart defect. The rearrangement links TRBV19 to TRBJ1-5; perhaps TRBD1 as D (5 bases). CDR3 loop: CASSIGQTGNQPQHF. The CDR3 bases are TGTGCCAGTAGTATTGGCCAGACAGGCAATCAGCCCCAGCATTTT.